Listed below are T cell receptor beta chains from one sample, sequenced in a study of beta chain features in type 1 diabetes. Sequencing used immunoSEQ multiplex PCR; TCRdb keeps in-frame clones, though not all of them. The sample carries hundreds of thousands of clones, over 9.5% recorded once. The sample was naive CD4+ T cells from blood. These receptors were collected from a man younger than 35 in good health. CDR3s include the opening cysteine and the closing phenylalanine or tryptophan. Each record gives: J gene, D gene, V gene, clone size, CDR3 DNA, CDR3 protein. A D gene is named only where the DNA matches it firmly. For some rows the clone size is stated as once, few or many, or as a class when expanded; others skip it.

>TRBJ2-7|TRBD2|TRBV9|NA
TGTGCCAGCGCACCGGCGGGAGTCGGCCACGAGCAGTACTTC
CASAPAGVGHEQYF
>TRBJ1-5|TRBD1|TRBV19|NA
TGTGCCAGTAGTACCGACAGGGGTGACCCTCCCCAGCATTTT
CASSTDRGDPPQHF
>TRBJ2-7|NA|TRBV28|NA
TGTGCCAGCAGATCTTCACGGTACGAGCAGTACTTC
CASRSSRYEQYF
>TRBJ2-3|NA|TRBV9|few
TGTGCCAGCAGCGTAGATGCCCGAGCAGATACGCAGTATTTT
CASSVDARADTQYF
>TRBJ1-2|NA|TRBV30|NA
TGTGCCTGGAGTGTACGAGCGGACTATGGCTACACCTTC
CAWSVRADYGYTF
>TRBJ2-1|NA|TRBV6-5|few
TGTGCCAGCAGTTCTACAGGGTCAGGCAATGAGCAGTTCTTC
CASSSTGSGNEQFF
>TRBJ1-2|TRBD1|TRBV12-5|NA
TGTGCTAGTGGCACCTCGACAGGGGGTCGGGGCTACACCTTC
CASGTSTGGRGYTF
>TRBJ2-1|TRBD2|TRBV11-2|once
TGTGCCAGCAGCTTAATGCTAGCGGGGGGATCAAATGAGCAGTTCTTC
CASSLMLAGGSNEQFF
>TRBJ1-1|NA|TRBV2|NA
TGTGCCAGCAGTGAGCAGGGCACTGAAGCTTTCTTT
CASSEQGTEAFF
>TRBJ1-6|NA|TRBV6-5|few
TGTGCCAGCGGCCGGGGGAGTAATTCACCCCTCCACTTT
CASGRGSNSPLHF
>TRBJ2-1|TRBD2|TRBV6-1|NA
TGTGCCAGCAGTCGACCGGGACTAGTACGGGAGCAGTTCTTC
CASSRPGLVREQFF
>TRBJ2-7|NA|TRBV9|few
TGTGCCAGCAGCGTAGGACAGGAAAGTTCCTACGAGCAGTACTTC
CASSVGQESSYEQYF
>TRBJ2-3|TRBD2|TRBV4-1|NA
TGCGCCAGCAGCCAAGATTTGACTAGCGGAGCCACAGATACGCAGTATTTT
CASSQDLTSGATDTQYF
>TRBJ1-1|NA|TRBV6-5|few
TGTGCCAGCAGTCAGATGAACACTGAAGCTTTCTTT
CASSQMNTEAFF
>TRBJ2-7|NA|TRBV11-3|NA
TGTGCCAGCAGCTTTCAGGGAACCTACGAGCAGTACTTC
CASSFQGTYEQYF
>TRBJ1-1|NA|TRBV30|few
TGTGCCTGGAGTTCCGGGACAAGTAAACGTGAAGCTTTCTTT
CAWSSGTSKREAFF
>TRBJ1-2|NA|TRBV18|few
TGTGCCAGCTCACCAGTCAGGGGTGACTATGGCTACACCTTC
CASSPVRGDYGYTF
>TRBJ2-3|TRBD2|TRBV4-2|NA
TGTGCCAGCAGCCCTGGACCAGCGGGGACTGGCACAGATACGCAGTATTTT
CASSPGPAGTGTDTQYF
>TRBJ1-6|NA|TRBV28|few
TGTGCCAGCAGTTTACCGCAGGGAGGGTCACCCCTCCACTTT
CASSLPQGGSPLHF
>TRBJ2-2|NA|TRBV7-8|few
TGTGCCAGCAGCTTACCCCGGACAAGCACCAACACCGGGGAGCTGTTTTTT
CASSLPRTSTNTGELFF
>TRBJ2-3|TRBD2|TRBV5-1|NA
TGCGCCAGCAGCTTGGCCCTGCGGGGGGCCGGCGCAGATACGCAGTATTTT
CASSLALRGAGADTQYF
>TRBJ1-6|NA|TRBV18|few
TGTGCCAGCTCACCGCTCTCGGATTCACCCCTCCACTTT
CASSPLSDSPLHF
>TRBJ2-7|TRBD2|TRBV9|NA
TGTGCCAGCAGCCCGGAGACAGGACTAGCGGGAGTTTACGAGCAGTACTTC
CASSPETGLAGVYEQYF
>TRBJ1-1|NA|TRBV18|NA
TGTGCCAGCTCACCGCGGCGGATGAACACTGAAGCTTTCTTT
CASSPRRMNTEAFF
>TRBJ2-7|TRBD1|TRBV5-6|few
TGTGCCAGCAGCGCATTACTAACCGGGACAGCTCCCTACGAGCAGTACTTC
CASSALLTGTAPYEQYF
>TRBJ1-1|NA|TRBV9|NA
TGTGCCAGCAGCGGAAGACTCTTTGACACTGAAGCTTTCTTT
CASSGRLFDTEAFF
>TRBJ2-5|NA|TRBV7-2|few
TGTGCCAGCAGCTTAGATCCGGGGGAGGTCGAGACCCAGTACTTC
CASSLDPGEVETQYF
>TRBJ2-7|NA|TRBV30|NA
TGTGCCTGGAGGAGAACGACAGGATACTACGAGCAGTACTTC
CAWRRTTGYYEQYF
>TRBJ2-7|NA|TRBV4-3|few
TGCGCCAGCAGCCAAGTAGGAGCTAGCGACCACTACGAGCAGTACTTC
CASSQVGASDHYEQYF
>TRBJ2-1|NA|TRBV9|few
TGTGCCAGCAGCGTAGCTACGTACAATGAGCAGTTCTTC
CASSVATYNEQFF
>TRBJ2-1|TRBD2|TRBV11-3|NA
TGTGCCAGCAGCCTTGATCTAGCGGGCGAGCAGTTCTTC
CASSLDLAGEQFF
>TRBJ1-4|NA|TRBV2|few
TGTGCCAGCAGTGTTAGTAGGAGAGAAAATGAAAAACTGTTTTTT
CASSVSRRENEKLFF
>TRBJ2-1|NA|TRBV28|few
TGTGCCAGCAGAGTACCTACTACCTCCCATGAGCAGTTCTTC
CASRVPTTSHEQFF
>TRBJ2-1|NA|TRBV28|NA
TGTGCCAGCAGTTTAACAAGGAGCTCCTACAATGAGCAGTTCTTC
CASSLTRSSYNEQFF
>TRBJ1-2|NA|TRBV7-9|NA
TGTGCCAGCAGCTTAGTACCCGGACTTGGAACCTTC
CASSLVPGLGTF
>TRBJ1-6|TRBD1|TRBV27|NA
TGTGCCAGCAGTATACAGGGGGTTTTATCGGGGAATTCACCCCTCCACTTT
CASSIQGVLSGNSPLHF
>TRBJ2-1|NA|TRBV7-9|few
TGTGCCAGCAGCTTAGGCCGAGCGGAAACCAATGAGCAGTTCTTC
CASSLGRAETNEQFF
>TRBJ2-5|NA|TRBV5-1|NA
TGCGCCAGCAGGGCGGCAGGGATCGAGACCCAGTACTTC
CASRAAGIETQYF
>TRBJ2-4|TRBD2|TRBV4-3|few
TGCGCCAGCAGCCAAGATCTATTCTGGGAGGGGGCCAAAAACATTCAGTACTTC
CASSQDLFWEGAKNIQYF
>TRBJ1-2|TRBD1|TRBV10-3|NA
TGTGCCATCAGTGCCCAGGACAGGAATATAAACTATGGCTACACCTTC
CAISAQDRNINYGYTF
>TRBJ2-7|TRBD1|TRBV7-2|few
TGTGCCAGCAGCTTGCTCCCGGACAGGTCCTACGAGCAGTACTTC
CASSLLPDRSYEQYF